These T cell receptor beta chains were read from a single sample in a study of vaccination effects on CD4 cells after COVID-19. Repertoires were generated with immunoSEQ multiplex PCR, while TCRdb's copy carries only in-frame clones and drops some. The data contain around 71,000 clones, around 72% of them seen just once; the ten biggest clones take up approximately 3.8%. Their target antigens are unknown. Sequencing was performed on CD4+ T cells from PBMCs cultured with HCoV-OC43 spike peptides, taken before COVID-19 vaccination. The receptors shown here come from a human donor who received a COVID-19 vaccine. CDR3s include the opening cysteine and the closing phenylalanine or tryptophan. D genes are given only for firm matches. Size tells how often a clone was seen (once, few, many) or the class of an expanded clone, and some rows leave it out.

TRBJ2-3,.,TRBV4-1,.,CASSQDGGRTDTQYF,TGCGCCAGCAGCCAAGATGGGGGGCGGACAGATACGCAGTATTTT
TRBJ2-1,.,TRBV11-2,.,CASSLVRGGVGEQFF,TGTGCCAGCAGCTTAGTCCGAGGGGGGGTTGGTGAGCAGTTCTTC
TRBJ1-5,TRBD1,TRBV2,.,CASSGTGRSNQLQHF,TGTGCCAGCAGTGGGACAGGGAGAAGCAATCAGCTCCAGCATTTT
TRBJ1-2,TRBD1,TRBV24-1,.,CATSEAGTGTYGYTF,TGTGCCACCAGTGAAGCCGGGACAGGGACCTATGGCTACACCTTC
TRBJ1-5,.,TRBV7-2,.,CASSSQTGHQNQPQHF,TGTGCCAGCAGCTCGCAAACCGGACACCAGAATCAGCCCCAGCATTTT
TRBJ2-2,.,TRBV2,.,CASGRASNTGELFF,TGTGCCAGCGGGCGGGCATCGAACACCGGGGAGCTGTTTTTT
TRBJ1-1,.,TRBV18,few,CASSPAGDGAFF,TGTGCCAGCTCCCCCGCAGGGGATGGAGCTTTCTTT
TRBJ1-6,.,TRBV11-2,.,CASSYRAGSYNSPLHF,TGTGCCAGCAGTTACAGGGCTGGCTCCTATAATTCACCCCTCCACTTT
TRBJ1-1,.,TRBV18,.,CASTLGHNTEAFF,TGTGCCAGTACACTAGGACATAACACTGAAGCTTTCTTT
TRBJ1-2,.,TRBV14,.,CASRMDKSNYGYTF,TGTGCCAGCAGGATGGACAAATCTAACTATGGCTACACCTTC
TRBJ2-5,.,TRBV5-1,.,CASSLVRGQETQYF,TGCGCCAGCAGCTTGGTTAGGGGGCAAGAGACCCAGTACTTC
TRBJ2-3,TRBD2,TRBV4-2,.,CASSQERGAGDTQYF,TGTGCCAGCAGCCAAGAGCGGGGGGCTGGAGATACGCAGTATTTT
TRBJ1-4,.,TRBV14,.,CASSFSTGPNEKLFF,TGTGCCAGCAGCTTTTCCACAGGTCCTAATGAAAAACTGTTTTTT
TRBJ2-2,.,TRBV18,.,CASSPGMGRSANTGELFF,TGTGCCAGCTCACCAGGGATGGGACGTTCCGCGAACACCGGGGAGCTGTTTTTT
TRBJ1-1,.,TRBV5-1,few,CASSLVQGNTEAFF,TGCGCCAGCAGCTTGGTTCAGGGAAACACTGAAGCTTTCTTT
TRBJ2-1,TRBD1,TRBV18,.,CASSPVMSGQGSAYYNEQFF,TGTGCCAGCTCACCAGTCATGTCGGGACAGGGGAGCGCATACTACAATGAGCAGTTCTTC
TRBJ1-4,TRBD1,TRBV6-5,.,CASSGTGVTNEKLFF,TGTGCCAGCTCCGGGACAGGGGTAACTAATGAAAAACTGTTTTTT
TRBJ1-4,.,TRBV2,few,CASSQGTNEKLFF,TGTGCCAGCAGTCAGGGGACTAATGAAAAACTGTTTTTT
TRBJ1-1,.,TRBV2,few,CASSADRSTEAFF,TGTGCCAGCAGCGCCGACAGATCCACTGAAGCTTTCTTT
TRBJ2-3,TRBD2,TRBV2,.,CARRLAGGSTDTQYF,TGTGCCAGACGACTAGCGGGGGGCAGCACAGATACGCAGTATTTT
TRBJ1-3,.,TRBV6-5,few,CASSYLPASGNTIYF,TGTGCCAGCAGTTACCTACCGGCTAGTGGAAACACCATATATTTT
TRBJ2-2,.,TRBV6-5,.,CASRDWTLYTGELFF,TGTGCCAGCAGGGACTGGACACTCTACACCGGGGAGCTGTTTTTT
TRBJ2-1,.,TRBV5-1,.,CASSGGISYNEQFF,TGCGCCAGCAGCGGGGGGATCTCCTACAATGAGCAGTTCTTC
TRBJ2-1,.,TRBV29-1,.,CSGGRLGLNEQFF,TGCAGCGGGGGCAGGTTGGGGTTGAATGAGCAGTTCTTC
TRBJ1-1,.,TRBV7-9,few,CASSLEGWNTEAFF,TGTGCCAGCAGCTTAGAGGGATGGAACACTGAAGCTTTCTTT
TRBJ1-1,.,TRBV18,.,CASSPPNGQGRTEAFF,TGTGCCAGCTCACCACCGAATGGGCAGGGTCGCACTGAAGCTTTCTTT
TRBJ1-1,.,TRBV2,.,CASSFSGTANTEAFF,TGTGCCAGCAGTTTTTCCGGGACGGCGAACACTGAAGCTTTCTTT
TRBJ2-1,TRBD2,TRBV7-8,.,CASSSASGGGANNEQFF,TGTGCCAGCAGCTCCGCATCGGGCGGGGGGGCCAACAATGAGCAGTTCTTC
TRBJ2-5,.,TRBV11-2,.,CASSSGTLKETQYF,TGTGCCAGCAGCTCTGGGACTCTAAAAGAGACCCAGTACTTC
TRBJ1-3,.,TRBV2,.,CASSASGNTIYF,TGTGCCAGCAGTGCGTCTGGAAACACCATATATTTT
TRBJ1-5,TRBD1,TRBV12-5,.,CASALTGTDQPQHF,TGTGCTAGTGCCCTGACAGGGACCGATCAGCCCCAGCATTTT
TRBJ2-5,TRBD2,TRBV3-1/TRBV3-2,.,CASSRESGVGTQYF,TGTGCCAGCAGCCGGGAAAGCGGGGTGGGGACCCAGTACTTC
TRBJ2-1,TRBD2,TRBV7-2,.,CASSPTGTSGGNEQFF,TGTGCCAGCAGCCCCACCGGGACTAGCGGGGGTAATGAGCAGTTCTTC
TRBJ1-5,.,TRBV18,.,CASSRQDYQPQHF,TGTGCCAGCTCACGACAGGACTATCAGCCCCAGCATTTT
TRBJ2-3,.,TRBV7-5,few,CARSEGTSGCTDTQYF,TGTGCCAGAAGTGAGGGGACTAGCGGTTGCACAGATACGCAGTATTTT
TRBJ2-1,.,TRBV7-2,.,CASSLRGAYNEQFF,TGTGCCAGCAGCTTACGCGGAGCCTACAATGAGCAGTTCTTC
TRBJ1-2,.,TRBV5-1,.,CASSLAPFSTGTSRGYTF,TGCGCCAGCAGCTTGGCCCCTTTTTCTACCGGGACCTCAAGAGGCTACACCTTC
TRBJ2-5,.,TRBV2,.,CASSQETQYF,TGTGCCAGCAGTCAAGAGACCCAGTACTTC
TRBJ2-4,.,TRBV5-1,.,CASSPQLTEDIQYF,TGCGCCAGCAGCCCCCAACTAACAGAGGACATTCAGTACTTC
TRBJ1-5,TRBD1,TRBV19,.,CASSLGQAGQQPQHF,TGTGCCAGTAGTCTAGGACAGGCGGGCCAGCAGCCCCAGCATTTT
TRBJ2-3,.,TRBV15,.,CATSRQGFSTDTQYF,TGTGCCACCAGCAGACAGGGGTTTAGCACAGATACGCAGTATTTT
TRBJ2-3,.,TRBV7-2,.,CASSPQSADTQYF,TGTGCCAGCAGCCCCCAGTCCGCGGATACGCAGTATTTT
TRBJ1-1,TRBD1,TRBV24-1,.,CATSDSGQGGGLVGAFF,TGTGCCACCAGTGATTCAGGACAGGGTGGGGGGCTAGTTGGAGCTTTCTTT
TRBJ2-1,TRBD1,TRBV6-4,.,CASSDSGRGQGHNEQFF,TGTGCCAGCAGTGACTCCGGCAGGGGACAGGGGCACAATGAGCAGTTCTTC
TRBJ1-5,.,TRBV6-5,.,CASSYFRGGGNQPQHF,TGTGCCAGCAGTTACTTCAGGGGAGGTGGCAATCAGCCCCAGCATTTT
TRBJ2-3,.,TRBV9,.,CASSVEDNTDTQYF,TGTGCCAGCAGCGTAGAGGACAACACAGATACGCAGTATTTT